Below are 28 T cell receptor beta chains sequenced from a single sample in a study of blood T cell repertoires in COVID-19. This table comes from immunoSEQ multiplex PCR, and its TCRdb copy is limited to in-frame clones, with some not included. This table has about 130,000 clones, 81% appearing once. Source material: peripheral blood. Source of these receptors: a man aged 25-40 years with COVID-19, enrolled during active disease.

J is TRBJ2-7 and V is TRBV30, with 8 bases matching TRBD1. There are 13 residues in the CDR3. Germline lookup yields CDR1 GTSNPN and CDR2 SVGIG (reference sequence). The V and J ends lost 2 bases and 3 bases, in that order; junction bases with no gene match: 3. CDR3 amino acids: CAWSIDRGYEQYF. CDR3 in DNA: TGTGCCTGGAGTATCGACAGGGGCTACGAGCAGTACTTC.

The chain couples TRBV18 to TRBJ1-6, with D perhaps TRBD1 (5 bases). The CDR3 contains 14 residues. The germline V gene has CDR1 KGHSH and CDR2 LQKENI. Trimming left V 2 bases short and J 7 bases short, with 9 bases between. This CDR3 reads CASSPETVNSPLHF. Written as DNA, the CDR3 is TGTGCCAGCTCACCAGAGACAGTAAATTCACCCCTCCACTTT. Full variable domain (outside the CDR3, taken from reference TRBV18 and TRBJ1-6): NAGVMQNPRHLVRRRGQEARLRCSPMKGHSHVYWYRQLPEEGLKFMVYLQKENIIDESGMPKERFSAEFPKEGPSILRIQQVVRGDSAAYFCASSPETVNSPLHFGNGTRLTVT.

The V gene is TRBV30, the J gene TRBJ2-7, with D perhaps matching TRBD1 (6 bases). Germline V gene data show CDR1 as GTSNPN and CDR2 as SVGIG (reference sequence). CDR3 length: 13 amino acids. V shed 5 bases and J shed 4 bases, with 15 bases lying between them. CDR3 protein: CAWSKDSSYEQYF. The CDR3 bases are TGTGCCTGGTCCAAGGACAGTAGTTACGAGCAGTACTTC.

This clone was seen only a few times. CDR3 protein: CASSLGSSGQETQYF. The CDR3 bases are TGCGCCAGCAGCTTGGGGTCTAGCGGCCAAGAGACCCAGTACTTC. The J gene is TRBJ2-5, the V gene TRBV5-1; 7 bases map to TRBD2. CDR1 and CDR2 from the germline V gene are SGHRS and YFSETQ. J was trimmed by 1 base and V by 0 bases; bases with no gene match: 3. The CDR3 runs 15 residues.

This chain links TRBV28 with TRBJ1-6, with D uncertain. The germline CDR1 and CDR2 sequences are MDHEN and SYDVKM. With 7 bases removed from V and 4 bases from J, the gap between germline ends came to 14 bases. The length of the CDR3 is 15 residues. The CDR3 coding sequence is TGTGCCAGCAAAGTACTTGAAGCGTATAATTCACCCCTCCACTTT. This translates into CASKVLEAYNSPLHF. Looking up the rest from reference TRBV28 and TRBJ1-6 gives the full variable domain: DVKVTQSSRYLVKRTGEKVFLECVQDMDHENMFWYRQDPGLGLRLIYFSYDVKMKEKGDIPEGYSVSREKKERFSLILESASTNQTSMYLCASKVLEAYNSPLHFGNGTRLTVT.

V and J are TRBV19 and TRBJ1-2, with D perhaps TRBD1 (6 bases). The CDR3 is made up of 17 amino acids. The germline CDR1 and CDR2 sequences are LNHDA and SQIVND (reference sequence). The V end was cut by 10 bases, the J end by 8 bases, with 32 bases between. CDR3 nucleotides: TGTGCCATCTTTCCCCACAGGGTTGAGGGAGCCTTGGAGGGCTACACCTTC. Encoded protein: CAIFPHRVEGALEGYTF. Full variable domain (remainder filled in from reference TRBV19 and TRBJ1-2): DGGITQSPKYLFRKEGQNVTLSCEQNLNHDAMYWYRQDPGQGLRLIYYSQIVNDFQKGDIAEGYSVSREKKESFPLTVTSAQKNPTAFYLCAIFPHRVEGALEGYTFGSGTRLTVV.

CDR3 region: CASSLDSNQPQHF. The CDR3 DNA reads TGTGCCAGCAGTTTGGACAGTAATCAGCCCCAGCATTTT. The V gene is TRBV28, the J gene TRBJ1-5; D is perhaps TRBD1 (6 bases). Germline V gene data show CDR1 as MDHEN and CDR2 as SYDVKM. The germline V and J ends were trimmed by 3 bases and 4 bases, with 7 bases remaining between them. The length of the CDR3 is 13 residues.

This clone occurred once. The rearrangement uses TRBV28 and TRBJ1-6, with TRBD1 matching 7 bases. Germline CDR1 reads MDHEN; CDR2 reads SYDVKM. Trimming cost V 7 bases and J 6 bases; bases outside gene matches: 9. The CDR3 spans 15 residues. CDR3 DNA sequence: TGTGCCAGCAAGAACGGACAGGCCGTTAATTCACCCCTCCACTTT. Translated, it gives CASKNGQAVNSPLHF.

The chain combines TRBV6-2 or TRBV6-3 with TRBJ1-1; D gene unclear. This CDR3 contains 15 residues. CDR1 and CDR2 from the germline V gene are MNHEY and SVGEGT. Trimming took off 0 bases at V and 4 bases at J, with 12 bases between the two ends. The DNA for the CDR3 is TGTGCCAGCAGTTACTCAACGGGGTTAAGCACTGAAGCTTTCTTT. This codes for CASSYSTGLSTEAFF.

The J gene is TRBJ2-5, the V gene TRBV7-3, with D possibly being TRBD1 (5 bases). Germline CDR1 is SGHTA and CDR2 is FQGTGA. Trimming cost V 5 bases and J 2 bases, with 9 bases left between them. The CDR3 runs 13 residues. DNA of the CDR3: TGTGCCAGCAGCCGACAGCTACAAGAGACCCAGTACTTC. This encodes CASSRQLQETQYF.

V usage is TRBV4-3 and J usage is TRBJ1-2; 9 nucleotides align to TRBD1. From germline, CDR1 is LGHNA and CDR2 YSLEER. CDR3 length: 15 amino acids. Trimming took 6 bases from V and 6 from J; bases not matched to a gene: 11. The CDR3 region has the DNA TGCGCCAGCAGTTCCGGGACAGGGTCGGGGAATGGCTACACCTTC. Translated: CASSSGTGSGNGYTF.

The CDR3 spells CASSRPGQGNYGYTF. CDR3 bases: TGTGCCAGCAGCCGCCCGGGACAGGGAAACTATGGCTACACCTTC. The chain uses TRBV4-2 and TRBJ1-2; TRBD1 matches at 9 bases. The CDR3 length is 15 residues. Germline CDR1 and CDR2: LGHNA and YNFKEQ. V shed 4 bases, J shed 2 bases, and the junction held 5 bases outside the gene matches.

The chain couples TRBV9 to TRBJ2-7, with 10 bases matching TRBD1. Trimming cost V 4 bases and J 3 bases; bases outside gene matches: 4. CDR1 SGDLS and CDR2 YYNGEE come from the germline V gene. The CDR3 consists of 14 residues. CDR3 sequence reads: CASSYRDRGYEQYF. The CDR3 DNA sequence: TGTGCCAGCAGCTATAGGGACAGGGGCTACGAGCAGTACTTC.

V is TRBV7-9 and J is TRBJ1-2, with 7 nucleotides matching TRBD1. Trimming removed 3 bases from V and 8 bases from J; junction bases left unmatched: 9. The CDR3 length is 14 residues. Germline V CDR1 and CDR2: SEHNR, FQNEAQ (reference sequence). Here the CDR3 reads CASSFGGGAEGYTF. The CDR3 DNA reads as TGTGCCAGCAGCTTCGGAGGGGGCGCTGAGGGCTACACCTTC.

This clone has just one count. CDR3 residues: CASSVAGRAGKSEQFF. DNA of the CDR3: TGTGCCAGCAGCGTAGCGGGGAGGGCCGGAAAGAGTGAGCAGTTCTTC. The chain combines TRBV9 with TRBJ2-1; 7 positions match TRBD2. CDR3 length: 16 amino acids. J was trimmed by 9 bases and V by 0 bases; bases with no gene match: 12. CDR1 is SGDLS and CDR2 is YYNGEE in the germline V gene.

In nucleotides, the CDR3 is TGTGCCAGCAGTTTTTCGCCCGGGACAGCTCTACAAGAGACCCAGTACTTC. This gives the protein CASSFSPGTALQETQYF. The chain joins TRBV28 to TRBJ2-5, with TRBD1 identical over 7 bases. This CDR3 is built from 17 residues. V lost 3 bases, J lost 2 bases, and 12 bases stayed unmatched. Looked up from germline, CDR1 is MDHEN and CDR2 is SYDVKM.

This rearrangement joins TRBV6-5 to TRBJ2-3; 8 positions match TRBD1. V shed 4 bases and J 3 bases; nucleotides not matched to a gene: 9. Germline CDR1 and CDR2: MNHEY and SVGAGI. This CDR3 comprises 16 residues. CDR3 sequence (DNA): TGTGCCAGCAGTTCATCGACAGGGGTGGGAACAGATACGCAGTATTTT. It yields the protein CASSSSTGVGTDTQYF.

This chain uses TRBV5-1 with TRBJ2-7; 11 bases line up with TRBD2. CDR1 is SGHRS and CDR2 is YFSETQ in the germline V gene. This CDR3 region has 17 residues. V trimming: 4 bases; J trimming: 0 bases; junction bases outside the gene matches: 9. Here the CDR3 reads CASSRGTSGSSSYEQYF. The CDR3 nucleotides are TGCGCCAGCAGCCGTGGGACTAGCGGATCGAGCTCCTACGAGCAGTACTTC.

The chain links TRBV7-2 to TRBJ1-6, with 10 nucleotides matching TRBD1. V lost 5 bases, J lost 4 bases, and 5 bases stayed unmatched. The CDR3 runs 16 residues. In germline, CDR1 is SGHTA, CDR2 FQGNSA. The CDR3 region has the DNA TGTGCCAGCAGCAGGACAGGGGGAAAGTATAATTCACCCCTCCACTTT. It yields the protein CASSRTGGKYNSPLHF.

The J gene is TRBJ2-7, the V gene TRBV6-6; 7 bases map to TRBD2. Germline V gene sequence: CDR1 MNHNY, CDR2 SVGAGI (reference sequence). This CDR3 is 16 amino acids long. Losses at the gene ends were 0 bases for V and 2 bases for J; bases not matched to a gene: 7. The CDR3 nucleotides read TGTGCCAGCAGTTACTCAACTAGCGCCATGACCTACGAGCAGTACTTC. Encoded protein: CASSYSTSAMTYEQYF.

CDR3 protein: CASSVAASGFTDTQYF. The CDR3 DNA reads TGTGCCAGCAGCGTAGCGGCTAGCGGTTTCACAGATACGCAGTATTTT. The V gene is TRBV9, the J gene TRBJ2-3; 7 nucleotides align to TRBD2. In germline, CDR1 is SGDLS, CDR2 YYNGEE. This CDR3 spans 16 amino acids. After removal of 0 bases from V and 2 bases from J, the junction contained 6 bases not matched to a gene.

This clone has more than one count but fewer than ten. The chain joins TRBV10-1 to TRBJ2-1, with 8 nucleotides matching TRBD2. Germline trimming cut 2 bases from V and 4 bases from J; bases unmatched to any gene: 16. The CDR3 consists of 19 residues. CDR1 is WNHNN, CDR2 SYGVQD, per germline (reference sequence). The CDR3 nucleotides read TGCGCCAGCAGTGAGGGAAGATTATACCGGGAGGGCTCATACAATGAGCAGTTCTTC. Protein: CASSEGRLYREGSYNEQFF.

This chain uses TRBV4-1 with TRBJ2-7; D possibly corresponds to TRBD2 (6 bases). The germline CDR1 and CDR2 sequences are MGHRA and YSYEKL. The CDR3 runs to 15 residues. V was clipped by 2 bases and J by 0 bases, with 11 bases between them. The CDR3 DNA follows: TGCGCCAGCAGCCAATGGCGGGACGACTCCTACGAGCAGTACTTC. Residues: CASSQWRDDSYEQYF.

This clone was seen a few times. The chain combines TRBV11-3 with TRBJ2-3, with 11 bases fitting TRBD1. CDR1 is SGHNT and CDR2 is YENEEA in the germline V gene. This CDR3 is built from 14 residues. Trimming cost V 6 bases and J 10 bases; bases outside gene matches: 9. The CDR3 sequence is CASSRGTGGGAQYF. DNA of the CDR3: TGTGCCAGCAGTCGAGGGACAGGGGGAGGTGCGCAGTATTTT.

Points on this clone: Other DNA sequences within the sample encode an identical CDR3. The V call is TRBV4-2, the J call TRBJ1-4; no definite D call. There are 15 residues in the CDR3. The germline V and J ends were trimmed by 0 bases and 4 bases, with 9 bases remaining between them. Germline-derived CDR1 and CDR2 are LGHNA and YNFKEQ. CDR3 DNA: TGTGCCAGCAGCCAAGATCCGGGAGATAATGAAAAACTGTTTTTT. The encoded protein is CASSQDPGDNEKLFF.

The chain employs TRBV5-1 and TRBJ1-2; perhaps TRBD1 as D (6 bases). The CDR3 has 12 residues. The germline gives CDR1 SGHRS, CDR2 YFSETQ. Trimming stripped 0 bases from V and 10 bases from J, with 10 bases between. The CDR3 protein is CASSLGQEDYTF. The CDR3 DNA follows: TGCGCCAGCAGCTTGGGACAGGAGGACTACACCTTC.

The chain joins TRBV5-1 to TRBJ2-1; a possible D gene is TRBD1 (6 bases). CDR1 is SGHRS, CDR2 YFSETQ, per germline. V was pared by 6 bases and J by 4 bases, with 8 bases between. This CDR3 contains 12 residues. This CDR3 is CASTDRYNEQFF. The CDR3 DNA is TGCGCCAGCACGGACAGATACAATGAGCAGTTCTTC. Using reference TRBV5-1 and TRBJ2-1 for the parts outside the CDR3, the full variable domain is KAGVTQTPRYLIKTRGQQVTLSCSPISGHRSVSWYQQTPGQGLQFLFEYFSETQRNKGNFPGRFSGRQFSNSRSEMNVSTLELGDSALYLCASTDRYNEQFFGPGTRLTVL.

The gene calls are TRBV19 and TRBJ1-2, with D tentatively TRBD1 (6 bases). The CDR3 has 13 amino acids. The V and J ends lost 7 bases and 4 bases respectively, with 13 bases between them. Germline CDR1 LNHDA, CDR2 SQIVND (reference sequence). CDR3 sequence (DNA): TGTGCCAGTACGGACAGCCATTTCTATGGCTACACCTTC. Its translation: CASTDSHFYGYTF.